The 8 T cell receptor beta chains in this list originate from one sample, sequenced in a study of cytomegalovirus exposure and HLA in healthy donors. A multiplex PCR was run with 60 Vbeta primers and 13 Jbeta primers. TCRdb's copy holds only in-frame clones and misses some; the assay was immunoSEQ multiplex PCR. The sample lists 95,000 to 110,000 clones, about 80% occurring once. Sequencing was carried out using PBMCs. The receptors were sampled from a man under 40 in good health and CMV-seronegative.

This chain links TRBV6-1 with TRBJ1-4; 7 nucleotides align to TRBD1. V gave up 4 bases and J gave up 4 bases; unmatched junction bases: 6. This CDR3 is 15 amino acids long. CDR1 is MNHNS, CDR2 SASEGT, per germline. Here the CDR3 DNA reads TGTGCCAGCAGTGTGGCGACAGGGCGTAATGAAAAACTGTTTTTT. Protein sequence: CASSVATGRNEKLFF.

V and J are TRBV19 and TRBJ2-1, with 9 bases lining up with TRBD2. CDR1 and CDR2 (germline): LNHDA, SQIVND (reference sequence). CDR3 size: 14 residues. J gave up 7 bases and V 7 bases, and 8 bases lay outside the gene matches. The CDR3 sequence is CASKVAGERNEQFF. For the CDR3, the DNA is TGTGCCAGTAAGGTAGCGGGAGAAAGGAATGAGCAGTTCTTC.

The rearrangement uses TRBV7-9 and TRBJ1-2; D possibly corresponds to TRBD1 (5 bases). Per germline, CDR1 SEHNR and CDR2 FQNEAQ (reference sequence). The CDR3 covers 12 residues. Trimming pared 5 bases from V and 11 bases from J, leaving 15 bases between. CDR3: CASSATGTPYTF. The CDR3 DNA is TGTGCCAGCAGCGCAACCGGGACTCCTTACACCTTC. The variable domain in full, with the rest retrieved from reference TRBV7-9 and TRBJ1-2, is DTGVSQNPRHKITKRGQNVTFRCDPISEHNRLYWYRQTLGQGPEFLTYFQNEAQLEKSRLLSDRFSAERPKGSFSTLEIQRTEQGDSAMYLCASSATGTPYTFGSGTRLTVV.

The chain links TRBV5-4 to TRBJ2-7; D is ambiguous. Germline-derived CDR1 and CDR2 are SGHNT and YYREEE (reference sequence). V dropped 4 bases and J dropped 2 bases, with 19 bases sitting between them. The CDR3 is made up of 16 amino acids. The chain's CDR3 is CASSLPKTDTAYEQYF. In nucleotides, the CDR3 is TGTGCCAGCAGCCTGCCGAAAACAGATACCGCCTACGAGCAGTACTTC. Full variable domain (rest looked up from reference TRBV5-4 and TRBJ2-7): ETGVTQSPTHLIKTRGQQVTLRCSSQSGHNTVSWYQQALGQGPQFIFQYYREEENGRGNFPPRFSGLQFPNYSSELNVNALELDDSALYLCASSLPKTDTAYEQYFGPGTRLTVT.

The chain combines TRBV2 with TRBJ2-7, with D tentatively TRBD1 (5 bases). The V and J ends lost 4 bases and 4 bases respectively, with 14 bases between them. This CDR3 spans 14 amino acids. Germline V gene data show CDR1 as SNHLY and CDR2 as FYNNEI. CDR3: CASSGRQTTYEQYF. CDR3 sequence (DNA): TGTGCCAGCAGTGGACGACAGACCACGTACGAGCAGTACTTC.

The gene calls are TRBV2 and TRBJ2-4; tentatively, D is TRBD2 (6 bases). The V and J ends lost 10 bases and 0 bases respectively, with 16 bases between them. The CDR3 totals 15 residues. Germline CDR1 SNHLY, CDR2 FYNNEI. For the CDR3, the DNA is TGTGCCACCCACGATATGGGGGGAGCCAAAAACATTCAGTACTTC. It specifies CATHDMGGAKNIQYF.

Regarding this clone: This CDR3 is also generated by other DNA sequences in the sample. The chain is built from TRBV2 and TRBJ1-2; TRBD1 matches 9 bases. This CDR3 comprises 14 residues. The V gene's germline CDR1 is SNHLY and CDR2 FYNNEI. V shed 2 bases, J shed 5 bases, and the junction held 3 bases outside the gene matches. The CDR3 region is CASSETGGGYGYTF. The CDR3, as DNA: TGTGCCAGCAGTGAAACAGGGGGCGGGTATGGCTACACCTTC.

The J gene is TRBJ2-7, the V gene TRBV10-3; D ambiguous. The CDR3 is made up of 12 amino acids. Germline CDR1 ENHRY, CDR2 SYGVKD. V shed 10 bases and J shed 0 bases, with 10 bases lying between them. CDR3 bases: TGTGCCAGCAGCGTTAGCTCCTACGAGCAGTACTTC. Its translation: CASSVSSYEQYF.